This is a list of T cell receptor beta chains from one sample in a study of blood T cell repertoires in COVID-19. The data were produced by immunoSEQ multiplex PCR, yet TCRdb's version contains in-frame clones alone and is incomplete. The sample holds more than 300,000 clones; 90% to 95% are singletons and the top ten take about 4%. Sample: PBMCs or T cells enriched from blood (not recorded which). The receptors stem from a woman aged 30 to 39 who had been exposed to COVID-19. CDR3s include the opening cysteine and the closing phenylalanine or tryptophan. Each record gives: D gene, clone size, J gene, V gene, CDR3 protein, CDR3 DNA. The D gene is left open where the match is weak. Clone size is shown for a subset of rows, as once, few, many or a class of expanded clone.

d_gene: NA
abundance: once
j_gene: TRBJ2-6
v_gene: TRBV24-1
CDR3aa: CATSDLAGSTDRAGANVLTF
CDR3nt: TGTGCCACCAGTGATTTGGCGGGTAGCACAGATAGAGCTGGGGCCAACGTCCTGACTTTC

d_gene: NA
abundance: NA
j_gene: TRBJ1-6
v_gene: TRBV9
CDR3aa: CASSVGAGGDNSPLHF
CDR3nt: TGTGCCAGCAGCGTAGGCGCGGGGGGTGATAATTCACCCCTCCACTTT

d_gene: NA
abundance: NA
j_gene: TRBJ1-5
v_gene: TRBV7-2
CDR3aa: CASSLGTTSNQPQHF
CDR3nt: TGTGCCAGCAGCTTAGGGACAACTAGCAATCAGCCCCAGCATTTT

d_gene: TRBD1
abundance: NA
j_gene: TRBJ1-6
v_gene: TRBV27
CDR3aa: CASSPKGRQGGYNSPLHF
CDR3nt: TGTGCCAGCAGTCCCAAGGGGAGACAGGGGGGCTATAATTCACCCCTCCACTTT

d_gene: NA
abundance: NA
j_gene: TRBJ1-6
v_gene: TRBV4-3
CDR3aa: CASSQSQNSPLHF
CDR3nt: TGCGCCAGCAGCCAATCCCAGAATTCACCCCTCCACTTT

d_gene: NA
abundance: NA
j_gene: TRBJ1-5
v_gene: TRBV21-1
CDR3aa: CASSKDGRVEGSNQPQHF
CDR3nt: TGTGCCAGCAGCAAAGATGGGAGGGTAGAAGGTAGCAATCAGCCCCAGCATTTT

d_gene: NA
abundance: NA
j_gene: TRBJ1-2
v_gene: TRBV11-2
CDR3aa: CASSPRRSGYTF
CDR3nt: TGTGCCAGCAGCCCCCGGAGGAGTGGCTACACCTTC

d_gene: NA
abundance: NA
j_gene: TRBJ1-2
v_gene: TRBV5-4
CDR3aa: CASSARTVDGYTF
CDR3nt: TGTGCCAGCAGCGCCCGGACAGTGGATGGCTACACCTTC

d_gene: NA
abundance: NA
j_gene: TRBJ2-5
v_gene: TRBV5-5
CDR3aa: CASRRVQGQTQYF
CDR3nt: TGTGCCAGCAGAAGGGTGCAGGGGCAGACCCAGTACTTC

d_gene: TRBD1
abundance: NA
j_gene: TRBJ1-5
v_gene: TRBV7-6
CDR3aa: CASSFGQGANNQPQHF
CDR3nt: TGTGCCAGCAGCTTCGGACAGGGGGCGAACAATCAGCCCCAGCATTTT

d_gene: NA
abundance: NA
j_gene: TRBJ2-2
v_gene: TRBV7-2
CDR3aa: CASSLLTRPNTGELFF
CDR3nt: TGTGCCAGCAGCCTCCTGACTAGACCAAACACCGGGGAGCTGTTTTTT

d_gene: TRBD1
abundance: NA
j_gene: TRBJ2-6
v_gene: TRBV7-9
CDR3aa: CASSLEGQGHSGANVLTF
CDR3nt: TGTGCCAGCAGCTTAGAGGGACAGGGGCACTCCGGGGCCAACGTCCTGACTTTC

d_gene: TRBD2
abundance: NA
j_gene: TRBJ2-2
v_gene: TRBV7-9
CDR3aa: CASSLPGGAAGELFF
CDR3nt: TGTGCCAGCAGCCTGCCCGGGGGGGCCGCCGGGGAGCTGTTTTTT

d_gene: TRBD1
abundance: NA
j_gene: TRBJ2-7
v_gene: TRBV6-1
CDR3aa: CASSERVPGQGIHEQYF
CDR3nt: TGTGCCAGCAGTGAAAGGGTACCGGGACAGGGGATACACGAGCAGTACTTC

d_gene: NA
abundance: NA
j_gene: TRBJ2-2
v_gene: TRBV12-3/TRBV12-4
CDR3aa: CASRRQNTGELFF
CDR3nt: TGTGCCAGCAGGCGACAGAACACCGGGGAGCTGTTTTTT

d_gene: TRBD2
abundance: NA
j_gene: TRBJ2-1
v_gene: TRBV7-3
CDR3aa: CASSRGLAGGNEQFF
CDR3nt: TGTGCCAGCAGCCGAGGACTAGCGGGGGGCAATGAGCAGTTCTTC

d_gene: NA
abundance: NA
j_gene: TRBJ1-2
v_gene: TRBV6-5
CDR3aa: CASSYSYSGGYTF
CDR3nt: TGTGCCAGCAGTTACTCCTATTCAGGGGGCTACACCTTC

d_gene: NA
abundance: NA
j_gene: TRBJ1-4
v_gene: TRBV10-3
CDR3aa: CAISAQGPEEKLFF
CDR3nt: TGTGCCATCAGTGCCCAGGGGCCGGAAGAAAAACTGTTTTTT

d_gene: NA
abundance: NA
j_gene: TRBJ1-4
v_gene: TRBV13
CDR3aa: CASSQGATNEKLFF
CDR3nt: TGTGCCAGTTCACAGGGTGCGACTAATGAAAAACTGTTTTTT

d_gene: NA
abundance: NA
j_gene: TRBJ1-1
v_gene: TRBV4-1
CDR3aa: CASSQQQVGNTEAFF
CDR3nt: TGCGCCAGCAGCCAACAACAGGTGGGGAACACTGAAGCTTTCTTT

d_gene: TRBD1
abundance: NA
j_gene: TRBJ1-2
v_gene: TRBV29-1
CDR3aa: CSVERQGAYGYTF
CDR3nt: TGCAGCGTTGAAAGGCAGGGGGCCTATGGCTACACCTTC